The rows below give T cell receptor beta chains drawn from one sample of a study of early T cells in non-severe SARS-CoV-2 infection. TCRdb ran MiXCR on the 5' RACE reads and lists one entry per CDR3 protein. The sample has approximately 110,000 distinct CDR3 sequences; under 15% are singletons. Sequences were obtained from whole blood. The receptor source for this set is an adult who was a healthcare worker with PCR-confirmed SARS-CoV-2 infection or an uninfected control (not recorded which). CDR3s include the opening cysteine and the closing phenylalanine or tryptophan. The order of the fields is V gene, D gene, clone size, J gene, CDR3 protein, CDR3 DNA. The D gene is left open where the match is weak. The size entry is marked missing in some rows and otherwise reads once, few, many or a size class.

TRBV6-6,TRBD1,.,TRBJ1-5,CASTETGGDQPQHF,TGTGCCAGCACCGAAACAGGGGGTGATCAGCCCCAGCATTTT
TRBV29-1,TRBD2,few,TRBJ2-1,CSVEDTRGGEQFF,TGCAGCGTTGAAGACACGCGGGGGGGTGAGCAGTTCTTC
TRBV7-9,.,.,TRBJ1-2,CASSAWTENYGYTF,TGTGCCAGCAGCGCCTGGACAGAAAACTATGGCTACACCTTC
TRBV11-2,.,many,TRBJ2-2,CASSQGVENTGELFF,TGTGCCAGCAGCCAGGGTGTGGAGAACACCGGGGAGCTGTTTTTT
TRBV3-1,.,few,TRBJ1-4,CASMAGLHQGEKLFF,TGTGCCAGCATGGCAGGGCTCCACCAAGGGGAAAAACTGTTTTTT
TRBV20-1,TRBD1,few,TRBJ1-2,CSARGQKGYTF,TGCAGTGCTAGGGGACAGAAGGGCTACACCTTC
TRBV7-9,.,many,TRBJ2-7,CASSTTTYEQYF,TGTGCCAGCAGCACGACCACCTACGAGCAGTACTTC
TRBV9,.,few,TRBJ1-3,CASSVGSTAGNTIYF,TGTGCCAGCAGCGTAGGTTCGACTGCTGGAAACACCATATATTTT
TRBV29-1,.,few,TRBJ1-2,CSVYNRDGYTF,TGCAGCGTCTACAACAGGGATGGCTACACCTTC
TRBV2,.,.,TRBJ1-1,CASSAIAEAFF,TGTGCCAGCAGCGCCATAGCTGAAGCTTTCTTT
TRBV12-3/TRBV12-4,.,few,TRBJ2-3,CASYGTDTQYF,TGTGCCAGCTATGGCACAGATACGCAGTATTTT
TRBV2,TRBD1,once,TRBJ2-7,CASSLRGSGEQYF,TGTGCCAGCAGCCTCAGGGGGAGTGGCGAGCAGTACTTC
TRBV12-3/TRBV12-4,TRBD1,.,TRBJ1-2,CASSSPTGPHGYTF,TGTGCCAGCAGCTCCCCGACAGGGCCACATGGCTACACCTTC
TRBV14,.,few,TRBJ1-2,CASSQDLWGDGYTF,TGTGCCAGCAGCCAAGATCTATGGGGAGATGGCTACACCTTC
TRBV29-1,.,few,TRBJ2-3,CSVDLTDTQYF,TGCAGCGTTGACCTCACAGATACGCAGTATTTT
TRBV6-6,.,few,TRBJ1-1,CASSYPPNTEAFF,TGTGCCAGCAGTTACCCACCCAACACTGAAGCTTTCTTT
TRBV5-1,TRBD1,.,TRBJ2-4,CASSLIEGGDENIQYF,TGCGCCAGCAGCTTGATTGAAGGGGGCGACGAAAACATTCAGTACTTC
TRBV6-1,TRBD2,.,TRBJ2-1,CASSLTSGGLNEQFF,TGTGCCAGCAGCCTCACTAGCGGGGGGCTGAATGAGCAGTTCTTC
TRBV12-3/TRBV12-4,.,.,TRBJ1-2,CASSLGGGAEGYTF,TGTGCCAGCAGTTTAGGCGGGGGCGCGGAAGGCTACACCTTC
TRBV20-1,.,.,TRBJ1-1,CSARDFTLGGNTEAFF,TGCAGTGCTAGAGATTTTACCTTGGGGGGTAACACTGAAGCTTTCTTT
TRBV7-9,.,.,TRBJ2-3,CASSFGPCATQYF,TGTGCCAGCAGCTTCGGACCTTGCGCGACGCAGTATTTT
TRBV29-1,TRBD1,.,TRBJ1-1,CSVYRGPGTEAFF,TGCAGCGTTTACAGGGGGCCCGGCACTGAAGCTTTCTTT
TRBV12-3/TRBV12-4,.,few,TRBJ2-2,CASRLGYPGGELFF,TGTGCCAGCAGATTGGGGTACCCGGGAGGGGAGCTGTTTTTT
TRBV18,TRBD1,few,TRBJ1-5,CASSPGAGGLVNQPQHF,TGTGCCAGCTCACCAGGGGCAGGGGGCCTAGTAAATCAGCCCCAGCATTTT
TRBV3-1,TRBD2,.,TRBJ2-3,CASSQIAGASTDTQYF,TGTGCCAGCAGCCAAATAGCGGGGGCTAGCACAGATACGCAGTATTTT
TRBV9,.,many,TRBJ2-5,CAIVAAQETQYF,TGTGCCATCGTCGCCGCCCAAGAGACCCAGTACTTC
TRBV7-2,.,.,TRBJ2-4,CASSLLASIQYF,TGTGCCAGCAGCTTACTTGCATCCATTCAGTACTTC
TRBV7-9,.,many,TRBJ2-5,CASSLQETQYF,TGTGCCAGCAGCTTACAGGAGACCCAGTACTTC